Below, 10 T cell receptor beta chains from the same sample are listed, as sequenced in a study of blood T cell repertoires in COVID-19. This table comes from immunoSEQ multiplex PCR, and its TCRdb copy is limited to in-frame clones, with some not included. The sample includes 50,000 to 75,000 clones, 91% of them seen just once. What was sequenced was peripheral blood. The receptors were gathered from a human donor in a cohort sampled during active COVID-19.

The chain joins TRBV2 to TRBJ1-4, with 7 nucleotides matching TRBD1. CDR1 is SNHLY and CDR2 is FYNNEI in the germline V gene. Trimming at V came to 6 bases and at J to 8 bases, leaving 6 bases not matched to a gene. This CDR3 region has 13 residues. The CDR3 bases are TGTGCCAGCAGAGGACAGGACCTCGAAAAACTGTTTTTT. As protein: CASRGQDLEKLFF.

V is TRBV9 and J is TRBJ1-3, with TRBD1 as a possible D gene (6 bases). The CDR3 length is 18 residues. CDR1 is SGDLS, CDR2 YYNGEE, per germline. The V gene lost 1 base and the J gene lost 0 bases, with 17 bases spanning the gap. CDR3 in DNA: TGTGCCAGCAGCGTATCCGAGGGGGGGAAGGGCTCTGGAAACACCATATATTTT. Its translation: CASSVSEGGKGSGNTIYF.

This clone was observed a single time. CDR3 DNA: TGTGCCAGCTCATTTGGACTAGCGGGAGCTGGCGGGGAGCTGTTTTTT. This gives the protein CASSFGLAGAGGELFF. J is TRBJ2-2 and V is TRBV18; 13 nucleotides align to TRBD2. From germline, CDR1 is KGHSH and CDR2 LQKENI. The CDR3 has 16 residues. After removal of 5 bases from V and 7 bases from J, the junction contained 7 bases not matched to a gene. The full variable domain, completed using reference TRBV18 and TRBJ2-2, is NAGVMQNPRHLVRRRGQEARLRCSPMKGHSHVYWYRQLPEEGLKFMVYLQKENIIDESGMPKERFSAEFPKEGPSILRIQQVVRGDSAAYFCASSFGLAGAGGELFFGEGSRLTVL.

The chain links TRBV9 to TRBJ2-3; 8 bases are shared with TRBD2. CDR3 size: 16 residues. The germline gives CDR1 SGDLS, CDR2 YYNGEE. Trimming at V came to 0 bases and at J to 4 bases, leaving 7 bases not matched to a gene. CDR3 residues: CASSVERTSNSDTQYF. DNA for the CDR3: TGTGCCAGCAGCGTAGAGAGGACTAGCAACTCAGATACGCAGTATTTT.

The CDR3 loop reads CASSTGTGELFF. The CDR3 nucleotides read TGTGCCAGTAGTACGGGAACCGGGGAGCTGTTTTTT. The V call is TRBV19, the J call TRBJ2-2, with D possibly TRBD2 on 5 matching bases. CDR1 is LNHDA, CDR2 SQIVND, per germline (reference sequence). The length of the CDR3 is 12 residues. The V end was cut by 4 bases, the J end by 5 bases, with 5 bases between.

The chain has TRBV24-1 and TRBJ1-2; D unclear. Looked up from germline, CDR1 is KGHDR and CDR2 is SFDVKD. The V gene lost 7 bases and the J gene lost 4 bases, with 9 bases spanning the gap. CDR3 length equals 12 residues. The CDR3 nucleotides are TGTGCCACCAGGGCTTCCCCCTATGGCTACACCTTC. It encodes CATRASPYGYTF.

This chain connects TRBV11-3 to TRBJ2-7, with D hard to call. CDR1 and CDR2 (germline): SGHNT, YENEEA. V lost 5 bases and J lost 3, with 8 bases in between. This CDR3 contains 12 residues. This CDR3 reads CASSRHSYEQYF. In nucleotides, the CDR3 is TGTGCCAGCAGCCGGCACAGCTACGAGCAGTACTTC.

The V gene is TRBV10-3, the J gene TRBJ1-2, with 8 positions matching TRBD1. Per the germline V gene, CDR1 is ENHRY and CDR2 is SYGVKD. V was clipped by 10 bases and J by 4 bases; unmatched bases: 11. This CDR3 contains 14 residues. Here the CDR3 reads CATIKDREIYGYTF. The CDR3 DNA sequence: TGTGCCACGATTAAGGACAGGGAAATCTATGGCTACACCTTC.

This clone was observed once. V and J are TRBV10-3 and TRBJ2-3; 11 positions match TRBD2. Germline V gene sequence: CDR1 ENHRY, CDR2 SYGVKD. The trim removed 5 bases at V and 5 bases at J, leaving 3 bases unmatched. CDR3 size: 14 residues. CDR3 protein: CAISSLAGEDTQYF. In DNA form, the CDR3 reads TGTGCCATCAGTTCACTAGCGGGGGAAGATACGCAGTATTTT.

The gene calls are TRBV20-1 and TRBJ1-6; TRBD1 might be the D (5 bases). V lost 3 bases to trimming and J lost 6 bases, with 12 bases between them. Germline lookup yields CDR1 DFQATT and CDR2 SNEGSKA (reference sequence). The CDR3 is 14 residues long. The CDR3 coding sequence is TGCAGTGCTAGTTCTCAGGGAGGTAATTCACCCCTCCACTTT. It specifies CSASSQGGNSPLHF.